This record covers a single T cell receptor (beta chain). Antigen unknown. Per germline, CDR1 KGHSH and CDR2 LQKENI. The CDR3 covers 11 residues. Trimming stripped 3 bases from V and 5 bases from J, with 2 bases between. Before sequencing, viral peptide pools were used by the ViraFEST assay to expand antigen-specific CD4+ T cells. Isolation of CD4+ T cells took place after less than 12 days of culture. Participants got two doses of BNT162b2 or mRNA-1273 vaccine. Having tested negative for nucleocapsid antibodies, the vaccine recipients showed no prior SARS-CoV-2 infection. Produced via immunoSEQ multiplex PCR; TCRdb's table is partial and in-frame only. In the table there are about 66,000 clones, 76% of which are singletons. The data stem from a study of vaccination effects on CD4 cells after COVID-19. The wider study: Post-vaccine samples followed the second dose by a median of 72 days.

The starting material was CD4+ T cells from PBMCs cultured with HCoV-OC43 spike peptides, obtained after COVID-19 vaccination. Subset specified: HCoV-OC43 spike overlapping peptide pool stimulation. This chain joins TRBV18 and TRBJ1-3, with no clear D. This receptor was identified in a human donor who received a COVID-19 vaccine. CDR3 amino acids: CASSPRNTIYF. CDR3 in DNA: TGTGCCAGCTCACCCAGAAACACCATATATTTT.